The rows below give T cell receptor beta chains drawn from one sample of a study of T cell responses to AZD1222 COVID-19 vaccine. TCRdb's table, derived via immunoSEQ multiplex PCR, lists solely in-frame clones and lacks some. The sample has approximately 130,000 clones, 90% seen once; the top ten hold roughly 7.8%. Sequencing used peripheral blood, obtained on day 0 of AZD1222 vaccination. Receptor source: an adult in good health. Both conserved end residues are part of each CDR3. The D gene is left open where the match is weak. Size is stated for part of the rows, as once, few or many counts, or as a class when the clone is expanded.

j_gene | d_gene | v_gene | abundance | CDR3aa | CDR3nt
TRBJ1-1 | . | TRBV7-9 | . | CASSLTEDTEAFF | TGTGCCAGCAGCTTAACAGAGGACACTGAAGCTTTCTTT
TRBJ1-2 | TRBD1 | TRBV18 | . | CASSRDRAAGYTF | TGTGCCAGCTCACGCGACAGGGCGGCTGGCTACACCTTC
TRBJ2-2 | . | TRBV9 | few | CASSPGAGTGELFF | TGTGCCAGCAGCCCCGGGGCGGGCACCGGGGAGCTGTTTTTT
TRBJ2-7 | TRBD1 | TRBV23-1 | once | CASSQSLRGPFYEQYF | TGCGCCAGCAGTCAATCTCTGAGGGGGCCGTTCTACGAGCAGTACTTC
TRBJ2-5 | . | TRBV18 | . | CASSPRGGSWETQYF | TGTGCCAGCTCACCACGGGGCGGTAGTTGGGAGACCCAGTACTTC
TRBJ2-3 | . | TRBV10-2 | . | CASSQASAAGDTQYF | TGCGCCAGCAGTCAGGCTAGCGCGGCAGGGGATACGCAGTATTTT
TRBJ2-6 | . | TRBV19 | . | CASKRSSGANVLTF | TGTGCCAGCAAAAGGAGCTCTGGGGCCAACGTCCTGACTTTC
TRBJ1-1 | TRBD1 | TRBV24-1 | . | CATSDPGGTEAFF | TGTGCCACCAGTGATCCAGGGGGCACTGAAGCTTTCTTT
TRBJ2-3 | TRBD2 | TRBV4-1 | . | CASSQDGEASGWIDTQYF | TGCGCCAGCAGCCAAGATGGGGAGGCTAGCGGTTGGATAGATACGCAGTATTTT
TRBJ2-7 | TRBD2 | TRBV29-1 | . | CSVPPGLAGVAYEQYF | TGCAGCGTTCCGCCGGGACTAGCGGGAGTAGCCTACGAGCAGTACTTC
TRBJ2-3 | TRBD2 | TRBV7-9 | . | CASSFGLAGRTDTQYF | TGTGCCAGCAGCTTCGGACTAGCGGGGCGCACAGATACGCAGTATTTT
TRBJ1-3 | . | TRBV28 | once | CASIVGNTIYF | TGTGCCAGCATTGTCGGGAACACCATATATTTT
TRBJ2-7 | TRBD2 | TRBV7-9 | . | CASSFHSGSSYEQYF | TGTGCCAGCAGCTTTCATAGCGGGAGTTCCTACGAGCAGTACTTC
TRBJ1-2 | . | TRBV6-6 | . | CASSSEGTGGYTF | TGTGCCAGCAGTTCGGAGGGGACCGGTGGCTACACCTTC
TRBJ1-3 | . | TRBV7-9 | . | CASQYVSGNTIYF | TGTGCCAGCCAGTACGTCTCTGGAAACACCATATATTTT
TRBJ2-5 | . | TRBV5-1 | few | CASSLRGRETQYF | TGCGCCAGCAGCTTAAGGGGCAGGGAGACCCAGTACTTC
TRBJ2-1 | . | TRBV6-2/TRBV6-3 | . | CASSYIFGRTYNEQFF | TGTGCCAGCAGTTACATCTTTGGGCGGACCTACAATGAGCAGTTCTTC
TRBJ2-7 | . | TRBV6-5 | . | CASRRTGRSYEQYF | TGTGCCAGCCGGAGAACAGGGCGCTCCTACGAGCAGTACTTC
TRBJ2-6 | TRBD1 | TRBV27 | . | CASSRQGSGANVLTF | TGTGCCAGCAGTCGACAGGGGAGCGGGGCCAACGTCCTGACTTTC
TRBJ1-5 | . | TRBV7-9 | . | CASSLAGNNQPQHF | TGTGCCAGCAGCTTAGCGGGGAACAATCAGCCCCAGCATTTT
TRBJ1-5 | . | TRBV27 | once | CASSRIIGGFNQPQHF | TGTGCCAGCAGCCGTATCATTGGGGGATTCAATCAGCCCCAGCATTTT
TRBJ1-6 | . | TRBV14 | . | CASSSSGPNSPLHF | TGTGCCAGCAGCTCCTCGGGGCCCAATTCACCCCTCCACTTT
TRBJ2-7 | . | TRBV15 | . | CATSRTTGSGYEQYF | TGTGCCACCAGCAGAACTACAGGCTCCGGCTACGAGCAGTACTTC
TRBJ2-3 | . | TRBV11-2 | . | CASSSGLIDTQYF | TGTGCCAGCAGCTCCGGACTAATAGATACGCAGTATTTT
TRBJ1-3 | . | TRBV3-1/TRBV3-2 | . | CASSQMGTEGNTIYF | TGTGCCAGCAGCCAAATGGGGACGGAGGGAAACACCATATATTTT
TRBJ1-5 | . | TRBV2 | . | CASSLGPDQPQHF | TGTGCCAGCAGTTTAGGACCTGATCAGCCCCAGCATTTT
TRBJ2-1 | . | TRBV7-9 | . | CASSPLGLRSYNEQFF | TGTGCCAGCAGCCCCCTGGGGCTTCGCTCCTACAATGAGCAGTTCTTC
TRBJ1-4 | TRBD1 | TRBV10-1 | . | CASSPGQANEKLFF | TGCGCCAGCAGTCCGGGACAGGCTAATGAAAAACTGTTTTTT
TRBJ2-3 | TRBD2 | TRBV4-3 | . | CASSQDGEREPYF | TGCGCCAGCAGCCAAGACGGGGAGCGGGAGCCGTATTTT
TRBJ2-2 | . | TRBV24-1 | . | CATSEARRNTGELFF | TGTGCCACCAGTGAGGCTAGGAGGAACACCGGGGAGCTGTTTTTT
TRBJ2-1 | TRBD2 | TRBV5-1 | . | CASSLTGGYNEQFF | TGCGCCAGCAGCTTGACGGGAGGCTACAATGAGCAGTTCTTC
TRBJ2-6 | . | TRBV19 | . | CASSSGGLSGANVLTF | TGTGCCAGTAGTAGTGGAGGTCTCTCTGGGGCCAACGTCCTGACTTTC
TRBJ2-5 | . | TRBV19 | . | CASSIPPVETQYF | TGTGCCAGTAGTATCCCTCCTGTAGAGACCCAGTACTTC
TRBJ2-7 | TRBD2 | TRBV5-1 | . | CASSSGTSYEQYF | TGCGCCAGCAGCAGCGGGACTTCCTACGAGCAGTACTTC
TRBJ2-3 | . | TRBV18 | . | CASSPRGYTDTQYF | TGTGCCAGCTCACCAAGGGGGTACACAGATACGCAGTATTTT
TRBJ1-6 | . | TRBV5-1 | once | CASSLEVTASSYNSPLHF | TGCGCCAGCAGCTTGGAGGTGACAGCAAGCTCCTATAATTCACCCCTCCACTTT
TRBJ2-2 | . | TRBV7-3 | . | CASSLSSWTGELFF | TGTGCCAGCAGCTTATCTAGCTGGACCGGGGAGCTGTTTTTT
TRBJ2-1 | TRBD2 | TRBV15 | . | CATSTGLALSSYNEQFF | TGTGCCACCAGCACAGGACTAGCTTTGAGCTCCTACAATGAGCAGTTCTTC
TRBJ2-7 | . | TRBV11-2 | . | CASSLATGYEQYF | TGTGCCAGCAGCTTAGCGACAGGCTACGAGCAGTACTTC
TRBJ2-7 | TRBD2 | TRBV5-1 | . | CASSPGGSGGSYEQYF | TGCGCCAGCAGCCCCGGGGGTAGCGGGGGCTCCTACGAGCAGTACTTC
TRBJ2-3 | . | TRBV18 | . | CASSRAPGNTDTQYF | TGTGCCAGCTCACGCGCCCCAGGGAACACAGATACGCAGTATTTT
TRBJ1-1 | . | TRBV7-2 | . | CASSPRQGPTEAFF | TGTGCCAGCAGCCCGAGACAAGGGCCCACTGAAGCTTTCTTT
TRBJ2-7 | TRBD1 | TRBV18 | . | CASSPSTGAYEQYF | TGTGCCAGCTCACCATCGACAGGGGCCTACGAGCAGTACTTC
TRBJ1-2 | . | TRBV3-1/TRBV3-2 | . | CASSQAMGGTYGYTF | TGTGCCAGCAGCCAAGCGATGGGGGGGACCTATGGCTACACCTTC
TRBJ2-7 | TRBD1 | TRBV5-1 | . | CASSPIPGQGAWEQYF | TGCGCCAGCAGCCCTATCCCGGGACAGGGGGCTTGGGAGCAGTACTTC
TRBJ2-4 | . | TRBV6-5 | . | CASSKLAVAKNIQYF | TGTGCCAGCAGTAAACTTGCAGTAGCCAAAAACATTCAGTACTTC
TRBJ2-1 | TRBD2 | TRBV11-2 | once | CASSFSGTSGNNEQFF | TGTGCCAGCAGCTTTAGTGGGACTAGCGGGAACAATGAGCAGTTCTTC
TRBJ1-4 | . | TRBV5-8 | . | CASSHGLLREKLFF | TGTGCCAGCAGTCACGGCCTTCTGCGGGAAAAACTGTTTTTT
TRBJ1-4 | . | TRBV7-8 | . | CASSSHGGSGEKLFF | TGTGCCAGCAGCTCCCACGGAGGTTCGGGTGAAAAACTGTTTTTT